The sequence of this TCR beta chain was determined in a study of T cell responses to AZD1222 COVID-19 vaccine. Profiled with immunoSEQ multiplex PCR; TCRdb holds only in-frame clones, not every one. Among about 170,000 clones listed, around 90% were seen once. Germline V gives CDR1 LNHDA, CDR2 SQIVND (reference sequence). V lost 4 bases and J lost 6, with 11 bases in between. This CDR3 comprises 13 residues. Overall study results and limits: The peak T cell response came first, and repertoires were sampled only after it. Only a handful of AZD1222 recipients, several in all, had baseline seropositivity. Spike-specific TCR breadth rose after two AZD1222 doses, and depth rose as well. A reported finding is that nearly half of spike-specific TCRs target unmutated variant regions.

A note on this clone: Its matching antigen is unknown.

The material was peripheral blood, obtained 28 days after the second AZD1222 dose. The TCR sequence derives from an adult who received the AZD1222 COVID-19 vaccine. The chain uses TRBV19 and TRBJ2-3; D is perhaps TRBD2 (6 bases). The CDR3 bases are TGTGCCAGTAGTAACCGCGCGGGGGATACGCAGTATTTT. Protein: CASSNRAGDTQYF.